This T cell receptor (beta chain) came from a study of blood T cell repertoires in COVID-19. Across the study: The United States, Italy and Spain supplied acute and convalescent COVID-19 samples. T cells, B-cell-depleted T cells, or PBMCs provided the cDNA or gDNA that served as material.

V lost 3 bases and J lost 1, with 12 bases in between. This CDR3 contains 15 residues. CDR1 is MNHNY, CDR2 SVGAGI, per germline (reference sequence). This clone was recorded once. Data came from immunoSEQ multiplex PCR; TCRdb stores just in-frame clones and leaves some out. The repertoire holds around 150,000 clones, with 75% to 90% as singletons. The TCR was taken from a middle-aged man with active COVID-19. This chain uses TRBV6-6 with TRBJ1-1; tentatively, D is TRBD1 (6 bases). Sequencing used peripheral blood. CDR3 residues: CASSYGTRWNTEAFF. For the CDR3, the DNA is TGTGCCAGCAGTTATGGGACACGATGGAACACTGAAGCTTTCTTT.